Following are 19 T cell receptor beta chains from one sample sequenced in a study of blood T cell repertoires in COVID-19. TCRdb keeps only in-frame clones here, not all; method: immunoSEQ multiplex PCR. Seen here are about 220,000 clones, 80% to 85% observed once, and the top ten hold approximately 5%. Input material: peripheral blood. All receptors come from a human donor in a cohort sampled during active COVID-19.

The chain has TRBV5-8 and TRBJ1-6; D remains unclear. Per the germline V gene, CDR1 is SGHTS and CDR2 is YDEGEE. The CDR3 is 16 residues long. V was pared by 4 bases and J by 4 bases, with 15 bases between. The CDR3 loop reads CASSLAGNRYNSPLHF. The CDR3 region has the DNA TGTGCCAGCAGCCTGGCGGGAAATCGGTATAATTCACCCCTCCACTTT. Full variable domain (remainder filled in from reference TRBV5-8 and TRBJ1-6): EAGVTQSPTHLIKTRGQQATLRCSPISGHTSVYWYQQALGLGLQFLLWYDEGEERNRGNFPPRFSGRQFPNYSSELNVNALELEDSALYLCASSLAGNRYNSPLHFGNGTRLTVT.

This clone was seen just once. The V call is TRBV28, the J call TRBJ1-3; D is uncertain. This CDR3 contains 15 residues. Trimming removed 5 bases from V and 0 bases from J, with 11 bases in between. CDR1 is MDHEN and CDR2 is SYDVKM in the germline V gene. CDR3 nucleotides: TGTGCCAGCAGTCCACGACTGAGCTCTGGAAACACCATATATTTT. Translation: CASSPRLSSGNTIYF.

The chain carries TRBV24-1 and TRBJ2-5, with no clear D. Germline values: CDR1 KGHDR, CDR2 SFDVKD. V shed 5 bases and J shed 4 bases, with 4 bases lying between them. This CDR3 is 11 amino acids long. The chain's CDR3 is CATSAVETQYF. Here the CDR3 DNA reads TGTGCCACCAGTGCCGTAGAGACCCAGTACTTC.

This sequence joins TRBV6-6 and TRBJ2-7, with D possibly matching TRBD1 (6 bases). Germline V gene data show CDR1 as MNHNY and CDR2 as SVGAGI (reference sequence). This CDR3 has 16 residues. V was clipped by 2 bases and J by 2 bases, with 16 bases between them. CDR3 sequence (DNA): TGTGCCAGCAGTTACGGGCCCCCCGGGACAACCTACGAGCAGTACTTC. Translating it yields CASSYGPPGTTYEQYF.

This rearrangement joins TRBV6-5 to TRBJ2-7; tentative D call: TRBD1 (6 bases). Germline V gene sequence: CDR1 MNHEY, CDR2 SVGAGI. This CDR3 contains 13 residues. Trimming left V 3 bases short and J 3 bases short, with 9 bases between. CDR3 sequence reads: CASSYQDSYEQYF. DNA for the CDR3: TGTGCCAGCAGTTATCAGGACAGCTACGAGCAGTACTTC.

This chain links TRBV4-1 with TRBJ2-7, with 7 bases fitting TRBD1. Germline CDR1 reads MGHRA; CDR2 reads YSYEKL. V was pared by 4 bases and J by 0 bases, with 6 bases of the junction left unmatched. CDR3 length: 15 residues. CDR3 loop: CASSPGTVSSYEQYF. The CDR3 nucleotides are TGCGCCAGCAGCCCGGGGACAGTCAGCTCCTACGAGCAGTACTTC.

This chain links TRBV7-9 with TRBJ1-4, with TRBD1 matching over 8 bases. CDR1 and CDR2 from the germline V gene are SEHNR and FQNEAQ (reference sequence). The J segment lost 8 bases and the V segment lost 1 base, leaving 9 bases of the junction unmatched. The CDR3 has 16 residues. CDR3 protein: CASSLDRTGPREKLFF. The CDR3 DNA is TGTGCCAGCAGCTTAGATCGGACAGGGCCGCGCGAAAAACTGTTTTTT.

This clone has just a few counts. The V and J genes are TRBV5-8 and TRBJ2-7, with 7 bases lining up with TRBD2. Germline CDR1 reads SGHTS; CDR2 reads YDEGEE. The CDR3 length is 14 residues. V lost 2 bases, J lost 3 bases, and 5 bases stayed unmatched. CDR3 region: CASSLSGIHYEQYF. For the CDR3, the DNA is TGTGCCAGCAGCTTAAGCGGGATCCACTACGAGCAGTACTTC.

The chain couples TRBV24-1 to TRBJ2-3; TRBD1 agrees at 7 bases. Germline V gene lookup returns CDR1 KGHDR and CDR2 SFDVKD. J gave up 1 base and V 3 bases, and 3 bases lay outside the gene matches. The CDR3 is 15 residues long. CDR3 sequence: CATSDAGTGTDTQYF. The CDR3 coding sequence is TGTGCCACCAGTGATGCCGGGACAGGCACAGATACGCAGTATTTT.

The V and J genes are TRBV6-2 or TRBV6-3 and TRBJ2-7, with 8 positions matching TRBD1. This CDR3 has 18 residues. Germline V gene sequence: CDR1 MNHEY, CDR2 SVGEGT. Trimming cost V 0 bases and J 0 bases; bases outside gene matches: 10. In DNA, the CDR3 is TGTGCCAGCAGTTACTCGAAGTTTCGACAGGGGATCTCCTACGAGCAGTACTTC. Encoded protein: CASSYSKFRQGISYEQYF.

This chain links TRBV2 with TRBJ2-1, with 9 bases lining up with TRBD2. The CDR3 spans 16 residues. Germline CDR1 reads SNHLY; CDR2 reads FYNNEI. Trimming took 3 bases from V and 5 from J; bases not matched to a gene: 8. Here the CDR3 DNA reads TGTGCCAGCAGTGATCTAGCGGGAACACCCCACAATGAGCAGTTCTTC. This gives the protein CASSDLAGTPHNEQFF.

This chain uses TRBV28 with TRBJ2-7, with a tentative D call TRBD2 (5 bases). This CDR3 is 17 amino acids long. CDR1 MDHEN and CDR2 SYDVKM come from the germline V gene. V lost 5 bases and J lost 0, with 20 bases in between. CDR3 DNA sequence: TGTGCCAGCAGTCAACCCCTACAGACACTAGTCTCCTACGAGCAGTACTTC. Translated, it gives CASSQPLQTLVSYEQYF. Variable domain in full (rest from reference TRBV28 and TRBJ2-7): DVKVTQSSRYLVKRTGEKVFLECVQDMDHENMFWYRQDPGLGLRLIYFSYDVKMKEKGDIPEGYSVSREKKERFSLILESASTNQTSMYLCASSQPLQTLVSYEQYFGPGTRLTVT.

The rearrangement uses TRBV28 and TRBJ2-3; 8 nucleotides agree with TRBD2. The V segment lost 6 bases and the J segment 4 bases; nucleotides outside the gene matches: 18. Germline loops: CDR1 MDHEN, CDR2 SYDVKM. The length of the CDR3 is 18 residues. The CDR3 region is CASRPLGGTSRSADTQYF. The CDR3 nucleotides read TGTGCCAGCAGACCATTAGGGGGGACTAGTAGATCAGCAGATACGCAGTATTTT.

V and J are TRBV4-3 and TRBJ2-7; D uncertain. Germline CDR1 and CDR2: LGHNA and YSLEER. The CDR3 is 15 amino acids. The germline V and J ends were trimmed by 1 base and 0 bases, with 10 bases remaining between them. CDR3 amino acids: CASSQGATISYEQYF. CDR3 DNA sequence: TGCGCCAGCAGCCAAGGGGCCACGATCTCCTACGAGCAGTACTTC.

The gene calls are TRBV19 and TRBJ2-1; D is possibly TRBD2 (6 bases). Germline V CDR1 and CDR2: LNHDA, SQIVND (reference sequence). V gave up 5 bases and J gave up 2 bases, with 19 bases separating them. This CDR3 has 17 amino acids. CDR3 nucleotides: TGTGCCAGTAGTGGCGTGTTCGGGGGTCCTCCCTACAATGAGCAGTTCTTC. Encoded protein: CASSGVFGGPPYNEQFF.

The genes are TRBV2 and TRBJ1-1; no reliable D call. The CDR3 consists of 14 residues. Germline CDR1 reads SNHLY; CDR2 reads FYNNEI. The V gene lost 6 bases and the J gene lost 1 base, with 12 bases spanning the gap. CDR3 DNA: TGTGCCAGCAGCAAAGAACCGGGGAACACTGAAGCTTTCTTT. It is translated as CASSKEPGNTEAFF.

This chain links TRBV28 with TRBJ1-2, with TRBD1 matching 10 bases. With V trimmed by 7 bases and J by 4 bases, 9 bases remained unmatched. CDR3 length equals 15 residues. CDR1 and CDR2 (germline): MDHEN, SYDVKM. The DNA for the CDR3 is TGTGCCAGCACACTATCCGGGACAGGGGTCTATGGCTACACCTTC. It codes for CASTLSGTGVYGYTF.

The rearrangement uses TRBV5-6 and TRBJ2-3; D is undetermined. The germline V gene encodes CDR1 SGHDT and CDR2 YYEEEE. The CDR3 is 16 amino acids. Trimming pared 1 base from V and 0 bases from J, leaving 12 bases between. As DNA, the CDR3 is TGTGCCAGCAGCTTGTCGCAGATGTCTAGCACAGATACGCAGTATTTT. Protein product: CASSLSQMSSTDTQYF.

The chain combines TRBV5-4 with TRBJ1-5; 9 positions match TRBD1. The CDR3 is made up of 15 amino acids. J lost 1 base, V lost 4 bases, and 3 bases had no gene match. Germline CDR1 reads SGHNT; CDR2 reads YYREEE (reference sequence). The CDR3 region is CASSPGTGSNQPQHF. CDR3 nucleotide sequence: TGTGCCAGCAGCCCCGGGACAGGGAGCAATCAGCCCCAGCATTTT.